This T cell receptor beta chain was obtained from a study of T cell responses to AZD1222 COVID-19 vaccine (dated by TCRdb to the early 2020s). About the investigation overall: AZD1222 recipients whose second dose came at about 4 weeks and those whose second dose came at about 12 weeks were combined into one group, since spike-specific TCR depth and breadth did not differ between the two schedules. A total of approximately 240 trial participants underwent TCR sequencing, of whom 207 received two doses of AZD1222 and about 25 received two doses of the MenACWY control vaccine. Trial participants were enrolled by age into 18-55, 56-69 and 70-plus year subgroups, with approximately 150, 28 and 58 TCR-sequenced participants respectively.

The time point label corresponds to: baseline before first vaccination. The vaccinee samples were drawn from two UK trials, COV001 and COV002, one of which was a single-blind randomized controlled phase 2/3 trial testing AZD1222 (ChAdOx1 nCoV-19) in healthy adults. For TCRbeta chain sequencing, PBMC samples from trial participants were taken at day 0 and at day 28 after the second dose. The CDR3 regions of human TCRbeta chains were subjected to immunosequencing. On the study's bioinformatics: TCRs in the repertoires were compared against a reference library of SARS-CoV-2-specific TCRs that had been generated with the MIRA antigen-specificity platform. Breadth was defined as the fraction of unique TCRs that were SARS-CoV-2-associated, and depth was defined as the fraction of total T cells that were SARS-CoV-2-associated. Using the MIRA data, every spike-specific TCR was mapped to the spike region that the TCR reacted to and assigned to either a CD4 or a CD8 class. Log10-transformed breadth and depth values were compared by one-way ANOVA with Sidak's multiple comparisons tests. As stored in TCRdb, this immuneACCESS dataset retains in-frame rearrangements with V and J assigned. A fraction of the clones does not appear; measured against another copy, unresolved V genes explain less than half of the discrepancy, and the remainder lacks a known reason. The DNA was the basis for D and trimming; V, J and clone size are from that table. This sample comprises about 120,000 clones, 75% to 90% of them detected only once. The top ten clones comprise roughly 2.3% of the sample.

Note on this clone: The clone's antigen remains unknown. Base qualities are not recorded, but no much larger clone differs from it by a single base.

The paper as a whole reports these results and caveats: Participants were mostly white British, with more females than males. The authors suggested clonal diversity may have been underestimated. Conclusions about previously exposed vaccinees are limited, since just six or seven AZD1222 recipients were seropositive for SARS-CoV-2 at baseline. Epitopes outside the regions mutated in the B.1.351 and B.1.1.7 variants were reportedly recognized by nearly half of the unique spike-specific TCRs. Vaccine-associated CD4 TCRs spanned the whole spike protein, with dominant responses in regions 160-218 and 743-854. Because no day 14 peak-response samples were available, repertoires were characterized only after the peak T cell response. After two AZD1222 doses, spike-specific TCR breadth and depth were significantly higher than at day 0 and than in MenACWY recipients. The 56-69-year group was small, and its depth increase did not reach significance, likely because of low power.

The CDR3 runs 14 amino acids, cysteine and phenylalanine included. Here the CDR3 DNA is all that survives: 42 bases in frame from base 1. CDR1 and CDR2, per the germline V gene, are SGHTA and FQGNSA. V and J lose 5 bases and 4 bases, and a span of 14 bases separates them. The sequence joins TRBV7-2 to TRBJ1-2, with the identity of the D gene unclear. The sequence derives from an adult in good health. The material was peripheral blood, obtained on day 0 of AZD1222 vaccination. At the DNA level, the sequence is TGTGCCAGCAGCCCTGGCGCAGATTTCTATGGCTACACCTTC. Translated, this gives CASSPGADFYGYTF.